Below, 28 T cell receptor beta chains from the same sample are listed, as sequenced in a study of OX40 agonist ivuxolimab in advanced cancers. TCRdb keeps only in-frame clones here, not all; method: immunoSEQ multiplex PCR. Of 50,000 to 85,000 clones detected, roughly 87% appear once; the ten largest clones hold roughly 2%. Sequencing used CD4+ or CD8+ T cells sorted from blood, obtained in a trial of the OX40 agonist ivuxolimab. The receptors here all came from an adult with an advanced solid tumor such as melanoma, head and neck, liver or kidney cancer.

The rearrangement links TRBV18 to TRBJ1-1; no definite D call. The CDR3 is made up of 16 amino acids. Germline V gives CDR1 KGHSH, CDR2 LQKENI. Trimming shortened V by 4 bases and J by 1 base, and 16 bases separated the two germline ends. The CDR3 here is CASSQNGWGANTEAFF. The CDR3 region has the DNA TGTGCCAGCTCACAAAACGGGTGGGGAGCGAACACTGAAGCTTTCTTT. The full variable domain, its missing parts supplied by reference TRBV18 and TRBJ1-1, is NAGVMQNPRHLVRRRGQEARLRCSPMKGHSHVYWYRQLPEEGLKFMVYLQKENIIDESGMPKERFSAEFPKEGPSILRIQQVVRGDSAAYFCASSQNGWGANTEAFFGQGTRLTVV.

A single count supports this clone. The genes are TRBV2 and TRBJ2-6; tentative D call: TRBD2 (5 bases). The CDR3 has 17 residues. The V gene lost 3 bases and the J gene lost 2 bases, with 14 bases spanning the gap. The germline CDR1 and CDR2 sequences are SNHLY and FYNNEI. CDR3 coding DNA: TGTGCCAGCAGTGACGACTCAAGAGGGCCTGGGGCCAACGTCCTGACTTTC. Translation: CASSDDSRGPGANVLTF.

Comments on this clone: The same CDR3 also results from other DNA sequences found in this sample. For the CDR3, the DNA is TGCGCCAGCAGCTTGACAGGACGTGAAGGGACAGCTGCCGAAGAGACCCAGTACTTC. This gives the protein CASSLTGREGTAAEETQYF. V is TRBV5-1 and J is TRBJ2-5; 7 positions agree with TRBD1. The CDR3 is 19 amino acids. CDR1 and CDR2 (germline): SGHRS, YFSETQ. V lost 1 base, J lost 3 bases, and 18 bases stayed unmatched.

This clone was detected only a few times. The chain carries TRBV30 and TRBJ1-2; 7 nucleotides align to TRBD1. From germline, CDR1 is GTSNPN and CDR2 SVGIG (reference sequence). J was trimmed by 2 bases and V by 4 bases; bases with no gene match: 1. CDR3 length: 12 residues. CDR3 sequence reads: CAWTGGNYGYTF. DNA of the CDR3: TGTGCCTGGACAGGGGGGAACTATGGCTACACCTTC.

The J gene is TRBJ2-7, the V gene TRBV5-1, with 15 nucleotides matching TRBD2. The CDR3 loop spans 14 amino acids. Germline V lookup: CDR1 SGHRS, CDR2 YFSETQ. V trimming: 3 bases; J trimming: 6 bases; junction bases outside the gene matches: 1. CDR3 bases: TGCGCCAGCAGCTGGGGACTAGCGGGGGGCGAGCAGTACTTC. Residues: CASSWGLAGGEQYF.

The chain has TRBV27 and TRBJ2-7, with unresolved D. The length of the CDR3 is 16 residues. The germline CDR1 and CDR2 sequences are MNHEY and SMNVEV (reference sequence). The V end was cut by 6 bases, the J end by 0 bases, with 18 bases between. In DNA form, the CDR3 reads TGTGCCAGCAGCCCTCCCCTTGGTCCGGCCTCCTACGAGCAGTACTTC. Translated: CASSPPLGPASYEQYF.

The rearrangement links TRBV7-9 to TRBJ1-2; possible D gene TRBD1, 5 bases. Germline values: CDR1 SEHNR, CDR2 FQNEAQ (reference sequence). CDR3 size: 15 residues. Trimming took off 1 base at V and 4 bases at J, with 13 bases between the two ends. In DNA, the CDR3 is TGTGCCAGCAGCTTAGTTGGGTCGGGGCTCTATGGCTACACCTTC. As protein: CASSLVGSGLYGYTF.

Only a few counts were recorded for this clone. J is TRBJ2-3 and V is TRBV6-4; perhaps D is TRBD1 or TRBD2 (6 bases each). The germline V and J ends were trimmed by 0 bases and 8 bases, with 21 bases remaining between them. Germline V CDR1 and CDR2: MRHNA, SNTAGT. The CDR3 runs to 17 residues. The CDR3 is CASSDSKGGRATRTQYF. The CDR3 bases are TGTGCCAGCAGTGACTCGAAGGGGGGCCGCGCCACCCGTACGCAGTATTTT.

The rearrangement links TRBV6-1 to TRBJ2-2; D ambiguous. The CDR3 is made up of 19 amino acids. Trimming stripped 4 bases from V and 4 bases from J, with 25 bases between. Per the germline V gene, CDR1 is MNHNS and CDR2 is SASEGT. The CDR3 sequence is CASSVPVPATKGITGELFF. The CDR3 DNA follows: TGTGCCAGCAGTGTCCCCGTTCCGGCAACGAAAGGCATCACCGGGGAGCTGTTTTTT.

The gene calls are TRBV28 and TRBJ2-5; possibly TRBD2 for D (6 bases). This CDR3 region has 17 residues. Germline CDR1 reads MDHEN; CDR2 reads SYDVKM. Trimming took 3 bases from V and 2 from J, leaving 19 bases between them. The CDR3 reads CASSFIYPGSKQETQYF. CDR3 DNA sequence: TGTGCCAGCAGTTTTATCTACCCCGGGAGCAAACAAGAGACCCAGTACTTC.

This chain connects TRBV25-1 to TRBJ1-1, with a possible D match to TRBD1 (6 bases). V was trimmed by 2 bases and J by 4 bases, leaving 17 bases between them. CDR3 length: 16 amino acids. Per germline, CDR1 MGHDK and CDR2 SYGVNS. The CDR3 sequence is CASSETGTGGGTEAFF. The CDR3 DNA is TGTGCCAGCAGTGAAACAGGAACGGGGGGCGGCACTGAAGCTTTCTTT.

V and J are TRBV30 and TRBJ1-1; D gene ambiguous. Germline-derived CDR1 and CDR2 are GTSNPN and SVGIG (reference sequence). The V end lost 0 bases, the J end lost 0 bases, and 5 bases lay between the germline ends. This CDR3 contains 13 residues. The CDR3 DNA is TGTGCCTGGAGTGTCGGCTTGAACACTGAAGCTTTCTTT. Translating it yields CAWSVGLNTEAFF. Looking up the rest from reference TRBV30 and TRBJ1-1 gives the full variable domain: SQTIHQWPATLVQPVGSPLSLECTVEGTSNPNLYWYRQAAGRGLQLLFYSVGIGQISSEVPQNLSASRPQDRQFILSSKKLLLSDSGFYLCAWSVGLNTEAFFGQGTRLTVV.

The V gene is TRBV6-6, the J gene TRBJ1-1, with unresolved D. Trimming cost V 0 bases and J 0 bases, with 5 bases left between them. Per germline, CDR1 MNHNY and CDR2 SVGAGI (reference sequence). The CDR3 contains 14 residues. CDR3 in amino acids: CASSYSCLNTEAFF. In DNA, the CDR3 is TGTGCCAGCAGTTACTCGTGCTTGAACACTGAAGCTTTCTTT.

The chain joins TRBV6-6 to TRBJ2-7; no definite D call. Between the trimmed V and J ends, which lost 7 bases and 3 bases, there was a span of 13 bases. Germline-derived CDR1 and CDR2 are MNHNY and SVGAGI (reference sequence). The CDR3 is made up of 13 amino acids. The DNA of the CDR3 is TGTGCCAGCACCCAAGACATATACTACGAGCAGTACTTC. Translated: CASTQDIYYEQYF.

This rearrangement joins TRBV7-9 to TRBJ1-1; D unresolved. In germline, CDR1 is SEHNR, CDR2 FQNEAQ (reference sequence). CDR3 size: 12 residues. V lost 5 bases and J 3 bases, leaving 7 bases between the germline ends. CDR3 sequence reads: CASSPRYTEAFF. The CDR3 region has the DNA TGTGCCAGCAGCCCCAGGTACACTGAAGCTTTCTTT.

The rearrangement joins TRBV10-3 to TRBJ1-1; weak D call: TRBD1 (6 bases). V was shortened by 4 bases and J by 7 bases, with 7 bases between the two germline ends. There are 11 residues in the CDR3. CDR1 and CDR2 from the germline V gene are ENHRY and SYGVKD. The CDR3 DNA reads as TGTGCCATCAGTGGCAGGGGTGAAGCTTTCTTT. This gives the protein CAISGRGEAFF.

V usage is TRBV27 and J usage is TRBJ1-3, with D tentatively TRBD1 (6 bases). The ends were cut back, 4 bases at V and 1 base at J, with 11 bases in the middle. The germline gives CDR1 MNHEY, CDR2 SMNVEV (reference sequence). This CDR3 comprises 15 residues. In DNA, the CDR3 is TGTGCCAGCAGTTCCTCAGGGGTATCTGGAAACACCATATATTTT. This translates into CASSSSGVSGNTIYF.

V usage is TRBV18 and J usage is TRBJ2-2; possibly TRBD1 or TRBD2 for D (5 bases each). The CDR3 runs 17 residues. Germline V gene data show CDR1 as KGHSH and CDR2 as LQKENI. V lost 0 bases, J lost 5 bases, and 16 bases lay in between. The CDR3 nucleotides are TGTGCCAGCTCACCACCGTCAGGGACCCGTGGGACCGGGGAGCTGTTTTTT. It codes for CASSPPSGTRGTGELFF. Using reference TRBV18 and TRBJ2-2 for the parts outside the CDR3, the full variable domain is NAGVMQNPRHLVRRRGQEARLRCSPMKGHSHVYWYRQLPEEGLKFMVYLQKENIIDESGMPKERFSAEFPKEGPSILRIQQVVRGDSAAYFCASSPPSGTRGTGELFFGEGSRLTVL.

The rearrangement joins TRBV19 to TRBJ2-7, with TRBD1 identical over 7 bases. V lost 10 bases, J lost 5 bases, and 5 bases stayed unmatched. CDR1 LNHDA and CDR2 SQIVND come from the germline V gene (reference sequence). CDR3 length: 11 residues. The chain's CDR3 is CAKRTGDEQYF. The CDR3 DNA follows: TGTGCCAAGAGAACAGGGGACGAGCAGTACTTC.

V gene TRBV29-1 combines with J gene TRBJ2-2; 14 nucleotides match TRBD2. The CDR3 contains 16 residues. Germline lookup yields CDR1 SQVTM and CDR2 ANQGSEA. J gave up 0 bases and V 6 bases, and 3 bases lay outside the gene matches. CDR3 coding DNA: TGCAGCGTACTGGGACTAGCGGGAGCGAACACCGGGGAGCTGTTTTTT. Protein product: CSVLGLAGANTGELFF.

The sample holds a few counts of this clone. The CDR3, as DNA: TGTGCCAGCAGACGTACCGGCACTGAAGCTTTCTTT. Its translation: CASRRTGTEAFF. The chain links TRBV2 to TRBJ1-1; D call uncertain. The CDR3 sequence is 12 residues long. V gave up 6 bases and J gave up 4 bases, with 9 bases separating them. CDR1 and CDR2 (germline): SNHLY, FYNNEI. The full variable domain, rest sourced from reference TRBV2 and TRBJ1-1, is EPEVTQTPSHQVTQMGQEVILRCVPISNHLYFYWYRQILGQKVEFLVSFYNNEISEKSEIFDDQFSVERPDGSNFTLKIRSTKLEDSAMYFCASRRTGTEAFFGQGTRLTVV.

This clone appeared a single time. The chain has TRBV6-5 and TRBJ2-7; D is unresolved. The CDR3 has 11 amino acids. Germline assignment: CDR1 MNHEY and CDR2 SVGAGI. Trimming pared 6 bases from V and 7 bases from J, leaving 10 bases between. The DNA of the CDR3 is TGTGCCAGCAGGCAGGCTAGGGAGCAGTACTTC. Translating it yields CASRQAREQYF.

This chain connects TRBV28 to TRBJ2-7, with 12 bases matching TRBD1. The V and J ends lost 5 bases and 5 bases, in that order; junction bases with no gene match: 7. The CDR3 has 15 residues. The germline CDR1 and CDR2 sequences are MDHEN and SYDVKM. CDR3 residues: CASSGRGQGAHEQYF. The CDR3 bases are TGTGCCAGCAGTGGAAGGGGACAGGGGGCCCACGAGCAGTACTTC.

The chain recombines TRBV7-8 with TRBJ2-1, with D unresolved. The CDR3 loop spans 11 amino acids. Germline CDR1 is SGHVS and CDR2 is FQNEAQ. V lost 4 bases, J lost 11 bases, and 9 bases lay in between. This chain's CDR3 is CASSYEEKQFF. DNA for the CDR3: TGTGCCAGCAGCTACGAGGAAAAGCAGTTCTTC.

The CDR3 DNA is TGTGCCAGCAGTTACTCAGGGGCTCTTACCTACGAGCAGTACTTC. It codes for CASSYSGALTYEQYF. This chain connects TRBV6-5 to TRBJ2-7, with D tentatively TRBD1 (5 bases). This CDR3 comprises 15 residues. Germline values: CDR1 MNHEY, CDR2 SVGAGI. V lost 0 bases and J 2 bases, leaving 11 bases between the germline ends.

This chain links TRBV7-2 with TRBJ1-1, with a possible D match to TRBD1 (5 bases). V lost 2 bases and J 4 bases, leaving 11 bases between the germline ends. Germline CDR1 SGHTA, CDR2 FQGNSA. This CDR3 comprises 14 residues. CDR3 nucleotides: TGTGCCAGCAGCTTAAGGGGTAAGATCACTGAAGCTTTCTTT. Protein product: CASSLRGKITEAFF.

The chain joins TRBV7-2 to TRBJ1-2; D might be TRBD1 (6 bases). Germline V gene sequence: CDR1 SGHTA, CDR2 FQGNSA. The CDR3 runs 14 residues. Trimming stripped 5 bases from V and 4 bases from J, with 14 bases between. The CDR3 nucleotides are TGTGCCAGCAGCCCGAGGACAGACCTCTATGGCTACACCTTC. Residues: CASSPRTDLYGYTF.

V usage is TRBV5-6 and J usage is TRBJ2-2; D possibly corresponds to TRBD2 (5 bases). V was trimmed by 1 base and J by 4 bases, leaving 8 bases between them. The CDR3 spans 14 residues. Germline V CDR1 and CDR2: SGHDT, YYEEEE. CDR3 residues: CASSLQGGTGELFF. CDR3 coding DNA: TGTGCCAGCAGCTTGCAAGGAGGCACCGGGGAGCTGTTTTTT. Full variable domain (remainder filled in from reference TRBV5-6 and TRBJ2-2): DAGVTQSPTHLIKTRGQQVTLRCSPKSGHDTVSWYQQALGQGPQFIFQYYEEEERQRGNFPDRFSGHQFPNYSSELNVNALLLGDSALYLCASSLQGGTGELFFGEGSRLTVL.